The 31 T cell receptor beta chains in this list originate from one sample, sequenced in a study of blood T cell repertoires in COVID-19. Clones were sequenced by immunoSEQ multiplex PCR, and TCRdb holds only the in-frame ones, with some missing. The sample contains approximately 99,000 clones, about four fifths of which appear only once. Sequencing input: peripheral blood. The source is a woman in her 70s with acute or convalescent COVID-19.

This chain joins TRBV20-1 and TRBJ1-6, with 8 bases matching TRBD1. Germline assignment: CDR1 DFQATT and CDR2 SNEGSKA (reference sequence). CDR3 size: 14 residues. Trimming at V came to 3 bases and at J to 10 bases, leaving 8 bases not matched to a gene. CDR3 sequence: CSASPQGARSPLHF. CDR3 in DNA: TGCAGTGCTAGTCCCCAGGGGGCGCGGTCACCCCTCCACTTT.

The V call is TRBV5-6, the J call TRBJ1-1; D not certain. The V end lost 2 bases, the J end lost 1 base, and 9 bases lay between the germline ends. Germline CDR1 and CDR2: SGHDT and YYEEEE. The length of the CDR3 is 14 residues. For the CDR3, the DNA is TGTGCCAGCAGCTTACTTCATCGGAACACTGAAGCTTTCTTT. This gives the protein CASSLLHRNTEAFF.

CDR3 residues: CASSGERDTEAFF. The CDR3 DNA reads as TGTGCCAGCAGTGGTGAACGGGACACTGAAGCTTTCTTT. The V call is TRBV2, the J call TRBJ1-1; D call uncertain. The CDR3 spans 13 residues. Trimming shortened V by 4 bases and J by 3 bases, and 9 bases separated the two germline ends. Germline V CDR1 and CDR2: SNHLY, FYNNEI. The variable domain in full, with the rest retrieved from reference TRBV2 and TRBJ1-1, is EPEVTQTPSHQVTQMGQEVILRCVPISNHLYFYWYRQILGQKVEFLVSFYNNEISEKSEIFDDQFSVERPDGSNFTLKIRSTKLEDSAMYFCASSGERDTEAFFGQGTRLTVV.

J is TRBJ2-1 and V is TRBV10-3; possible D gene TRBD2, 6 bases. V lost 5 bases and J 8 bases, leaving 10 bases between the germline ends. This CDR3 is 12 amino acids long. Germline V gives CDR1 ENHRY, CDR2 SYGVKD. CDR3 region: CAISLREDEQFF. CDR3 coding DNA: TGTGCCATCAGTCTCAGGGAGGATGAGCAGTTCTTC.

This clone was observed a handful of times. The chain employs TRBV3-1 (or the pseudogene TRBV3-2) and TRBJ1-2, with a weak D call TRBD1 (5 bases). The CDR3 is made up of 13 amino acids. The V gene's germline CDR1 is LGHDT and CDR2 YNNKEL (reference sequence). Deletions cut 5 bases from V and 8 bases from J, with 15 bases between. The CDR3 region has the DNA TGTGCCAGCAGCGCCGGGACTGACGGAGGCTACACCTTC. Its protein is CASSAGTDGGYTF.

This sequence joins TRBV19 and TRBJ1-5; TRBD1 agrees at 8 bases. After removal of 1 base from V and 0 bases from J, the junction contained 5 bases not matched to a gene. Germline V gene lookup returns CDR1 LNHDA and CDR2 SQIVND (reference sequence). The length of the CDR3 is 17 residues. For the CDR3, the DNA is TGTGCCAGTAGTATAGGGACAGGGACTAATAGCAATCAGCCCCAGCATTTT. It is translated as CASSIGTGTNSNQPQHF.

This chain links TRBV5-1 with TRBJ2-1; 9 bases align to TRBD1. Germline-derived CDR1 and CDR2 are SGHRS and YFSETQ. With 3 bases clipped from V and 8 bases from J, the junction kept 9 bases outside the gene matches. The CDR3 sequence is 15 residues long. In nucleotides, the CDR3 is TGCGCCAGCAGCTGGGACAGGGTCGGTGGGGATGAGCAGTTCTTC. It encodes CASSWDRVGGDEQFF.

The chain has TRBV28 and TRBJ1-2, with TRBD1 identical over 8 bases. V was pared by 5 bases and J by 4 bases, with 6 bases of the junction left unmatched. This CDR3 has 14 residues. CDR1 MDHEN and CDR2 SYDVKM come from the germline V gene. The CDR3 protein is CASSVGQGGYGYTF. CDR3 bases: TGTGCCAGCAGTGTAGGACAGGGCGGCTATGGCTACACCTTC.

The chain is built from TRBV9 and TRBJ2-7; D not certain. Germline CDR1 SGDLS, CDR2 YYNGEE. The CDR3 extends over 14 amino acids. V was clipped by 4 bases and J by 0 bases, with 11 bases between them. Here the CDR3 DNA reads TGTGCCAGCAGCCCTCGACTTCTCTCCTACGAGCAGTACTTC. It encodes CASSPRLLSYEQYF.

This chain uses TRBV10-3 with TRBJ1-1, with 11 positions matching TRBD1. The CDR3 spans 15 residues. CDR1 is ENHRY and CDR2 is SYGVKD in the germline V gene. Germline trimming cut 4 bases from V and 2 bases from J; bases unmatched to any gene: 3. CDR3 DNA sequence: TGTGCCATCAGTGGGGGGACAGGGGGAAACACTGAAGCTTTCTTT. Translating it yields CAISGGTGGNTEAFF.

In the case of this clone: Germline is not matched at one junction end, which may reflect a read error. The gene calls are TRBV7-7 and TRBJ2-5, with 7 bases fitting TRBD1. CDR3 length equals 14 residues. The germline V gene has CDR1 SSHAT and CDR2 FNYEAQ (reference sequence). In DNA, the CDR3 is TGTGCTAGCAGCCTACAGGGGTACCAAGAGACCCAGTACTTC. The encoded protein is CASSLQGYQETQYF.

V and J are TRBV6-2 or TRBV6-3 and TRBJ1-1; 10 nucleotides agree with TRBD1. The CDR3 has 14 amino acids. With 2 bases clipped from V and 6 bases from J, the junction kept 3 bases outside the gene matches. CDR1 MNHEY and CDR2 SVGEGT come from the germline V gene. CDR3 region: CASSYHGQGAEAFF. In nucleotides, the CDR3 is TGTGCCAGCAGTTACCATGGACAGGGGGCTGAAGCTTTCTTT.

This chain joins TRBV7-9 and TRBJ2-4, with 8 positions matching TRBD1. This CDR3 comprises 18 residues. Germline V gene lookup returns CDR1 SEHNR and CDR2 FQNEAQ (reference sequence). Trimming cost V 5 bases and J 0 bases; bases outside gene matches: 12. This CDR3 reads CASSQGAGGFVAKNIQYF. In DNA form, the CDR3 reads TGTGCCAGCAGCCAAGGCGCAGGGGGCTTTGTAGCCAAAAACATTCAGTACTTC.

The chain links TRBV2 to TRBJ2-7; 10 nucleotides agree with TRBD2. From germline, CDR1 is SNHLY and CDR2 FYNNEI. The CDR3 is 15 amino acids. The V and J ends lost 5 bases and 7 bases, in that order; junction bases with no gene match: 11. The CDR3 nucleotides are TGTGCCAGCAGTCCGCCGGGACTAGCGAGATTGGAGCAGTACTTC. Its protein is CASSPPGLARLEQYF.

To note about this clone: Other nucleotide sequences in the sample specify the same CDR3. This chain connects TRBV7-9 to TRBJ1-6; maybe TRBD1 (5 bases). This CDR3 region has 15 residues. Germline V gives CDR1 SEHNR, CDR2 FQNEAQ (reference sequence). Trimming took off 3 bases at V and 6 bases at J, with 12 bases between the two ends. The CDR3 coding sequence is TGTGCCAGCAGCTTGGGGGGAGTTGGTAATTCACCCCTCCACTTT. It codes for CASSLGGVGNSPLHF.

This clone was counted only a few times. This rearrangement joins TRBV3-1 (or the pseudogene TRBV3-2) to TRBJ1-1; perhaps TRBD1 as D (5 bases). CDR1 is LGHDT, CDR2 YNNKEL, per germline (reference sequence). The CDR3 is 15 residues long. Trimming took 0 bases from V and 3 from J, leaving 11 bases between them. Here the CDR3 reads CASSQEEGRDTEAFF. In DNA, the CDR3 is TGTGCCAGCAGCCAAGAGGAGGGGAGGGACACTGAAGCTTTCTTT.

The rearrangement joins TRBV6-5 to TRBJ1-2; perhaps TRBD1 as D (5 bases). Germline V gene sequence: CDR1 MNHEY, CDR2 SVGAGI. The CDR3 covers 14 residues. Trimming took 2 bases from V and 2 from J, leaving 9 bases between them. CDR3 loop: CASSYNQGNYGYTF. DNA of the CDR3: TGTGCCAGCAGTTACAATCAGGGAAACTATGGCTACACCTTC.

The rearrangement joins TRBV29-1 to TRBJ1-3, with a tentative D call TRBD1 (6 bases). V was trimmed by 2 bases and J by 0 bases, leaving 11 bases between them. CDR1 is SQVTM and CDR2 is ANQGSEA in the germline V gene. This CDR3 spans 15 amino acids. DNA of the CDR3: TGCAGCGTTGAACTTGGCAGGGGCTCTGGAAACACCATATATTTT. Its protein product is CSVELGRGSGNTIYF.

V gene TRBV2 combines with J gene TRBJ1-1; D is uncertain. V was pared by 2 bases and J by 2 bases, with 12 bases between. This CDR3 contains 15 residues. From germline, CDR1 is SNHLY and CDR2 FYNNEI. The CDR3 DNA reads TGTGCCAGCAGTGAACTCCGACGGAGCAACACTGAAGCTTTCTTT. It encodes CASSELRRSNTEAFF. The variable domain in full, completed from reference TRBV2 and TRBJ1-1, reads EPEVTQTPSHQVTQMGQEVILRCVPISNHLYFYWYRQILGQKVEFLVSFYNNEISEKSEIFDDQFSVERPDGSNFTLKIRSTKLEDSAMYFCASSELRRSNTEAFFGQGTRLTVV.

The count of this clone is one. The chain uses TRBV5-6 and TRBJ2-5; D is possibly TRBD2 (6 bases). Trimming left V 1 base short and J 1 base short, with 14 bases between. This CDR3 has 16 residues. Germline values: CDR1 SGHDT, CDR2 YYEEEE. The CDR3 spells CASSLRLANLQETQYF. The CDR3 DNA sequence: TGTGCCAGCAGCTTGAGGCTAGCGAACCTCCAAGAGACCCAGTACTTC.

DNA of the CDR3: TGTGCCACGACACCCAGCGACAGTTCCTACGAGCAGTACTTC. Its translation: CATTPSDSSYEQYF. The rearrangement uses TRBV2 and TRBJ2-7, with D perhaps TRBD1 (5 bases). CDR3 size: 14 residues. CDR1 and CDR2 (germline): SNHLY, FYNNEI. V was cut by 10 bases and J by 1 base, with 17 bases left in between.

The chain uses TRBV28 and TRBJ2-3; 13 bases are shared with TRBD2. Germline CDR1 is MDHEN and CDR2 is SYDVKM. The CDR3 sequence is 15 residues long. J lost 6 bases, V lost 4 bases, and 4 bases had no gene match. For the CDR3, the DNA is TGTGCCAGCAGTTCTTTGACTAGCGGGAGGGATACGCAGTATTTT. Its protein product is CASSSLTSGRDTQYF.

This chain uses TRBV4-2 with TRBJ2-7; TRBD2 agrees at 10 bases. Germline V gene sequence: CDR1 LGHNA, CDR2 YNFKEQ. Trimming cost V 1 base and J 6 bases; bases outside gene matches: 6. This CDR3 region has 15 residues. The CDR3 is CASSQAASGRSEQYF. The DNA of the CDR3 is TGTGCCAGCAGCCAAGCGGCTAGCGGGAGATCCGAGCAGTACTTC.

This clone came up a few times. The genes are TRBV2 and TRBJ1-3, with D hard to call. Trimming left V 1 base short and J 0 bases short, with 7 bases between. Germline CDR1 SNHLY, CDR2 FYNNEI. The CDR3 is 15 residues long. CDR3 loop: CASSEEHVSGNTIYF. The CDR3 DNA reads TGTGCCAGCAGTGAAGAACACGTCTCTGGAAACACCATATATTTT.

This clone was seen just once. The chain recombines TRBV7-8 with TRBJ1-1, with 8 bases aligning to TRBD1. The CDR3 spans 17 residues. Per germline, CDR1 SGHVS and CDR2 FQNEAQ. The V gene end was trimmed by 2 bases and the J gene end by 2 bases; junction bases not matched to a gene: 10. This CDR3 reads CASSLTLDRGLNTEAFF. The DNA for the CDR3 is TGTGCCAGCAGCTTAACACTAGACAGGGGCCTTAACACTGAAGCTTTCTTT.

Only a few counts were recorded for this clone. The rearrangement links TRBV19 to TRBJ1-3; D gene ambiguous. The V end was cut by 6 bases, the J end by 0 bases, with 12 bases between. Looked up from germline, CDR1 is LNHDA and CDR2 is SQIVND (reference sequence). The CDR3 loop spans 15 amino acids. The CDR3 DNA follows: TGTGCCAGTAGACCTACTGGGAGCTCTGGAAACACCATATATTTT. Translating it yields CASRPTGSSGNTIYF.

The rearrangement links TRBV28 to TRBJ1-1; 7 positions match TRBD1. The CDR3 is 13 amino acids. CDR1 MDHEN and CDR2 SYDVKM come from the germline V gene. The V segment lost 6 bases and the J segment 4 bases; nucleotides outside the gene matches: 5. DNA for the CDR3: TGTGCCAGCAGCCCCGACAGGGCCACTGAAGCTTTCTTT. It yields the protein CASSPDRATEAFF.

The rearrangement links TRBV7-9 to TRBJ2-3, with a possible D match to TRBD1 (5 bases). Trimming took 7 bases from V and 5 from J, leaving 7 bases between them. CDR1 SEHNR and CDR2 FQNEAQ come from the germline V gene (reference sequence). The CDR3 loop spans 11 amino acids. The CDR3 region has the DNA TGTGCCAGCACTCAGGGAGATACGCAGTATTTT. This codes for CASTQGDTQYF.

The chain carries TRBV3-1 (or the pseudogene TRBV3-2) and TRBJ1-1; D is ambiguous. This CDR3 has 14 amino acids. The V gene lost 3 bases and the J gene lost 0 bases, with 8 bases spanning the gap. Per the germline V gene, CDR1 is LGHDT and CDR2 is YNNKEL (reference sequence). The CDR3 DNA sequence: TGTGCCAGCAGCCACCCGGGGATGAACACTGAAGCTTTCTTT. Translation: CASSHPGMNTEAFF.

This chain connects TRBV5-4 to TRBJ2-7, with TRBD2 identical over 8 bases. The CDR3 has 16 amino acids. Germline V CDR1 and CDR2: SGHNT, YYREEE (reference sequence). Trimming at V came to 1 base and at J to 2 bases, leaving 8 bases not matched to a gene. The CDR3 loop reads CASSLWMSGGPYEQYF. The CDR3 nucleotides are TGTGCCAGCAGCTTGTGGATGAGCGGGGGACCCTACGAGCAGTACTTC.

The chain joins TRBV19 to TRBJ1-6, with unresolved D. The germline V gene encodes CDR1 LNHDA and CDR2 SQIVND (reference sequence). V was shortened by 9 bases and J by 3 bases, with 12 bases between the two germline ends. The CDR3 has 14 residues. Written as DNA, the CDR3 is TGTGCCAGCTCCCGCGGGGACTATAATTCACCCCTCCACTTT. Translated: CASSRGDYNSPLHF.